This TCR beta chain originates from a study of shared clonotypes between healthy human individuals. Study overall: The cohort comprised two women and a few men. Their ages spanned 18 to 49 years.

TCRdb keeps only in-frame clones here, not all; method: immunoSEQ multiplex PCR. The table shows a few million clones, with roughly 93% occurring only once. Overall study results and limits: Researchers sampled blood only, noting tissue repertoires likely differ.

Positive CCR7 selection of CD45RO-negative cells yielded the naive CD8 cells, and terminally differentiated effector memory CD45RA+ cells were excluded. The CDR3 loop spans 17 amino acids. Trimming stripped 0 bases from V and 1 base from J, with 13 bases between. Germline V lookup: CDR1 SGHVS, CDR2 FNYEAQ. Points on this clone: Its antigen is not known.

The source of this sequence is a man between 18 and 35 years old in good health. Some clones in this sample may be carry-over from other donors' samples. This chain connects TRBV7-6 to TRBJ1-5; weak D call: TRBD1 (6 bases). What was sequenced was naive CD8+ T cells from PBMCs. CDR3 amino acids: CASSLAGNRDSNQPQHF. Written as DNA, the CDR3 is TGTGCCAGCAGCTTAGCGGGGAACAGGGACAGCAATCAGCCCCAGCATTTT. The whole variable domain, filled in from reference TRBV7-6 and TRBJ1-5, reads GAGVSQSPRYKVTKRGQDVALRCDPISGHVSLYWYRQALGQGPEFLTYFNYEAQQDKSGLPNDRFSAERPEGSISTLTIQRTEQRDSAMYRCASSLAGNRDSNQPQHFGDGTRLSIL.